The text below deals with one T cell receptor beta chain. The antigen is undetermined. This record comes from a study of cytomegalovirus exposure and HLA in healthy donors. General study results and limits: Associated with cytomegalovirus, according to the listing, were 150 to 200 TCR beta chains. Later on, a genetic analysis was performed. It linked a missense variant in DCLRE1C with V- and J-gene trimming of TCR beta. One later analysis reportedly identified an Asian-associated ancestry cluster that showed fewer N-insertions than the roughly 700-donor mean.

CDR3 length equals 14 residues. Germline V lookup: CDR1 LNHDA, CDR2 SQIVND (reference sequence). V shed 7 bases and J shed 4 bases, with 16 bases lying between them. The PCR made use of 60 Vbeta and 13 Jbeta primers. This table comes from immunoSEQ multiplex PCR, and its TCRdb copy is limited to in-frame clones, with some not included. The sample shows about 160,000 clones, approximately 79% of them seen only once. Sampled while nominally healthy, donors likely had unrecorded immune exposures. Material: PBMCs. This sequence was found in a man between 60 and 75 years old in good health and CMV-seronegative. V is TRBV19 and J is TRBJ1-2; D gene ambiguous. The CDR3 DNA follows: TGTGCCAGTATCAGTAAGGACGGGGTCTATGGCTACACCTTC. Encoded protein: CASISKDGVYGYTF.